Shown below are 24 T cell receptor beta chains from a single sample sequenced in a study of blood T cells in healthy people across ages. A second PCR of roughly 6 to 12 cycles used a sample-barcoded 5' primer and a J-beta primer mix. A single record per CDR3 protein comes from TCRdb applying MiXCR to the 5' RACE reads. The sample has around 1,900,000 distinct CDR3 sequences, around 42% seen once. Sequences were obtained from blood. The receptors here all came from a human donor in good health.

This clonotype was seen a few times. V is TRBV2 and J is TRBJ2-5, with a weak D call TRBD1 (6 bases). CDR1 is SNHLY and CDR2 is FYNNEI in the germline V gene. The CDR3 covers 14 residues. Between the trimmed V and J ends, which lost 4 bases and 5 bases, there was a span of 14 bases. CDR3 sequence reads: CASSGRTAEETQYF. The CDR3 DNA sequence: TGTGCCAGCAGTGGCCGGACAGCGGAGGAGACCCAGTACTTC. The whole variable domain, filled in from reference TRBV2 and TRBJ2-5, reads EPEVTQTPSHQVTQMGQEVILRCVPISNHLYFYWYRQILGQKVEFLVSFYNNEISEKSEIFDDQFSVERPDGSNFTLKIRSTKLEDSAMYFCASSGRTAEETQYFGPGTRLLVL.

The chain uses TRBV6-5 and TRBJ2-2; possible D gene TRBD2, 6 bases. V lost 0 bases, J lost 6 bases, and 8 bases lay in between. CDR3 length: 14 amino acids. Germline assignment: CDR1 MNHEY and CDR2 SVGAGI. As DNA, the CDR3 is TGTGCCAGCAGTTACTCGGAGGGATCCGGGGAGCTGTTTTTT. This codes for CASSYSEGSGELFF.

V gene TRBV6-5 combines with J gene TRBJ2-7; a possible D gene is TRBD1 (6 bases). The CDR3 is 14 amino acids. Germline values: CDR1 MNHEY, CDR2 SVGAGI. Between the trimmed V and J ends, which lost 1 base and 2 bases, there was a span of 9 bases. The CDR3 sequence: CASSYFGTTYEQYF. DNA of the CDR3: TGTGCCAGCAGTTACTTCGGGACAACCTACGAGCAGTACTTC.

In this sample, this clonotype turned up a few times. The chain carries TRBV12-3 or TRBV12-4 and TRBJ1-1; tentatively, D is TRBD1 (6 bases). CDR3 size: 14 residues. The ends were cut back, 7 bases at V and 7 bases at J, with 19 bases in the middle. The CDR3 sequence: CASTTGTGRNEAFF. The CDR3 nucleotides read TGTGCCAGCACAACAGGGACGGGGCGGAATGAAGCTTTCTTT.

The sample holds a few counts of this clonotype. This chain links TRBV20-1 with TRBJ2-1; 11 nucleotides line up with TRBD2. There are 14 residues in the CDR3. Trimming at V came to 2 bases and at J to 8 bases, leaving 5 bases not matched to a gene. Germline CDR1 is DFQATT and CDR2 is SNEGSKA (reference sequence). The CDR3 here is CSARLLAGVDEQFF. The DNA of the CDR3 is TGCAGTGCTAGACTACTAGCGGGGGTGGATGAGCAGTTCTTC.

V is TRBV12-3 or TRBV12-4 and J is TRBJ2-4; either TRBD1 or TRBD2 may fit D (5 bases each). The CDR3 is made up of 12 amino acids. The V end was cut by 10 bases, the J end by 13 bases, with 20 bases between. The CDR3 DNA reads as TGTGCCACGGGAAGGACACTTTGTGAGCAGTACTTC. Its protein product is CATGRTLCEQYF.

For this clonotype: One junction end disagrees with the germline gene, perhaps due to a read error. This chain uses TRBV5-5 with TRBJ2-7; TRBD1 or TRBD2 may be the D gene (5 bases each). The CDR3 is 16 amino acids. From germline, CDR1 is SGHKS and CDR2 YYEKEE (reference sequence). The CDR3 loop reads CASRQPGRTDSCEQYF. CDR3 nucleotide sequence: TGTGCCAGCAGACAACCGGGACGGACGGACTCCTGCGAGCAGTACTTC. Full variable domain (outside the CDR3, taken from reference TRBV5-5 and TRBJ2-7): DAGVTQSPTHLIKTRGQQVTLRCSPISGHKSVSWYQQVLGQGPQFIFQYYEKEERGRGNFPDRFSARQFPNYSSELNVNALLLGDSALYLCASRQPGRTDSCEQYFGPGTRLTVT.

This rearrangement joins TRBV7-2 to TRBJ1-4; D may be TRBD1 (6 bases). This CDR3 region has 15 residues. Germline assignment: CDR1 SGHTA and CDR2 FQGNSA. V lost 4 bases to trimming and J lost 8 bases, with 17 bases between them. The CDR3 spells CASSSPGEGQEKLFF. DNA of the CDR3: TGTGCCAGCAGCTCCCCAGGTGAGGGACAAGAAAAACTGTTTTTT.

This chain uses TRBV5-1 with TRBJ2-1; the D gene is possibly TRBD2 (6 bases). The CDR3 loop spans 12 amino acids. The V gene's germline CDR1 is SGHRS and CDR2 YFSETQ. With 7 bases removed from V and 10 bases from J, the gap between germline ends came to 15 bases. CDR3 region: CASAGGAGEQFF. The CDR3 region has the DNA TGCGCCAGCGCCGGCGGAGCGGGCGAGCAGTTCTTC. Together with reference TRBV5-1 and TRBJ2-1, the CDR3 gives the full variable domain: KAGVTQTPRYLIKTRGQQVTLSCSPISGHRSVSWYQQTPGQGLQFLFEYFSETQRNKGNFPGRFSGRQFSNSRSEMNVSTLELGDSALYLCASAGGAGEQFFGPGTRLTVL.

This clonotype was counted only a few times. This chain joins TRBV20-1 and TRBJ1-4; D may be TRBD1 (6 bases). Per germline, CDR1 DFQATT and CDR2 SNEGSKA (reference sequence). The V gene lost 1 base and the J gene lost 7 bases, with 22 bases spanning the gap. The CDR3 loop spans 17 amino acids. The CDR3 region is CSARGLIQGGGPEKLFF. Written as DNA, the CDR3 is TGCAGTGCTAGAGGCCTAATACAGGGAGGAGGGCCTGAAAAACTGTTTTTT.

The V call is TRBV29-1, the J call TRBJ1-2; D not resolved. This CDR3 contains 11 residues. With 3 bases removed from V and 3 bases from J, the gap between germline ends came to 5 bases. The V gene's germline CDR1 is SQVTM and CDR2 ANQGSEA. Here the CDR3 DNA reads TGCAGCGTTGAGCTGTACTATGGCTACACCTTC. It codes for CSVELYYGYTF.

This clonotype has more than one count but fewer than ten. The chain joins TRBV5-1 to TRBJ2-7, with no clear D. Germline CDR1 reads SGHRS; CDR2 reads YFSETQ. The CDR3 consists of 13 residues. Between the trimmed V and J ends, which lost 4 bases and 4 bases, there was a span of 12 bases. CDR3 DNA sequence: TGCGCCAGCAGCCAATCGGACGGGTACGAGCAGTACTTC. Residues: CASSQSDGYEQYF.

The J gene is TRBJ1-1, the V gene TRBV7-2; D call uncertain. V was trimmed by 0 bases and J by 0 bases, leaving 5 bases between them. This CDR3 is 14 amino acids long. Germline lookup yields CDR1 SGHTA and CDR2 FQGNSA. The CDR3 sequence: CASSLARVNTEAFF. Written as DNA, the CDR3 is TGTGCCAGCAGCTTAGCGCGGGTGAACACTGAAGCTTTCTTT. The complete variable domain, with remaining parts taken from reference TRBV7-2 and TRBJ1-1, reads GAGVSQSPSNKVTEKGKDVELRCDPISGHTALYWYRQSLGQGLEFLIYFQGNSAPDKSGLPSDRFSAERTGGSVSTLTIQRTQQEDSAVYLCASSLARVNTEAFFGQGTRLTVV.

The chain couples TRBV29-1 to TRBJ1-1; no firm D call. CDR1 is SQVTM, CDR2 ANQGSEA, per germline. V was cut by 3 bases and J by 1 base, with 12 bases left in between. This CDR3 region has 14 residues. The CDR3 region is CSVESREGNTEAFF. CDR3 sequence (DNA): TGCAGCGTTGAGTCCCGAGAGGGGAACACTGAAGCTTTCTTT.

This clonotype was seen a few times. Written as DNA, the CDR3 is TGTGCCACCAGTGATAAGCGGGACTACAATGAGCAGTTCTTC. Amino acids: CATSDKRDYNEQFF. This chain uses TRBV24-1 with TRBJ2-1; 7 bases fit TRBD2. Germline V lookup: CDR1 KGHDR, CDR2 SFDVKD. This CDR3 is built from 14 residues. V lost 3 bases to trimming and J lost 3 bases; unmatched junction nucleotides: 1.

The CDR3 DNA follows: TGTGCCAGCAGCCAATGGAGGGGGCGCAATCCTGGCTACACCTTC. Translated, it gives CASSQWRGRNPGYTF. The genes are TRBV7-9 and TRBJ1-2; 7 bases are a match to TRBD1. In germline, CDR1 is SEHNR, CDR2 FQNEAQ (reference sequence). V lost 5 bases, J lost 7 bases, and 13 bases stayed unmatched. This CDR3 region has 15 residues.

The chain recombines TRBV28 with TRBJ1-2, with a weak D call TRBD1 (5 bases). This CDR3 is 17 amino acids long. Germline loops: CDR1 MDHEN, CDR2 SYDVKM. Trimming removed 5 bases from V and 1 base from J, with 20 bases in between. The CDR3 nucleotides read TGTGCCAGCAGTCTAACACCGGGACCCAACTTTAACTATGGCTACACCTTC. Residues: CASSLTPGPNFNYGYTF.

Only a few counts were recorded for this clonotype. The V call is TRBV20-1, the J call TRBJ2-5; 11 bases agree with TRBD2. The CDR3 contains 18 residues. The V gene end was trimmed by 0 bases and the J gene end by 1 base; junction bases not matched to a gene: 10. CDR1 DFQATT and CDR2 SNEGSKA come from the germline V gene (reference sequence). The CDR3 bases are TGCAGTGCTAGAGATCCCCTAGCGGGGGGCCCCACCCAAGAGACCCAGTACTTC. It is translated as CSARDPLAGGPTQETQYF.

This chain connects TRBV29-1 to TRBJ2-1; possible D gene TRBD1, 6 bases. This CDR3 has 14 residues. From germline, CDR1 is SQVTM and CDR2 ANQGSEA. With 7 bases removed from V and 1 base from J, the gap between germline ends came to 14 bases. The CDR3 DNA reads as TGCAGCGCCTTTCGGGACACTTCCTACAATGAGCAGTTCTTC. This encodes CSAFRDTSYNEQFF.

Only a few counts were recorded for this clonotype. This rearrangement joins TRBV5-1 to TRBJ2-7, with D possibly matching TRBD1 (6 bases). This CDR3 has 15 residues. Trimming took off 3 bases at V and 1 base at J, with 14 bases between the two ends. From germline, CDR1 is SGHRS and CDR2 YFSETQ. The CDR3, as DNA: TGCGCCAGCAGCTCCCTGAACGGACAGTCCTACGAGCAGTACTTC. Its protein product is CASSSLNGQSYEQYF.

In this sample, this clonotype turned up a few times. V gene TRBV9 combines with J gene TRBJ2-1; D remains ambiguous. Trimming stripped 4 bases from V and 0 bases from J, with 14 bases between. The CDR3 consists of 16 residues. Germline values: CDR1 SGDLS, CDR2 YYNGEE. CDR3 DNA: TGTGCCAGCAGCTCCCAAGGGCAGAGCTCCTACAATGAGCAGTTCTTC. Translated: CASSSQGQSSYNEQFF.

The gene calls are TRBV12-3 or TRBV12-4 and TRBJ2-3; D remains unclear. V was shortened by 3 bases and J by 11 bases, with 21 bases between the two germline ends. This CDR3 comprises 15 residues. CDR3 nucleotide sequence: TGTGCCAGCAGTTTGCCCAGAGTGAGCGCAGATGTGCAGTATTTT. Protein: CASSLPRVSADVQYF.

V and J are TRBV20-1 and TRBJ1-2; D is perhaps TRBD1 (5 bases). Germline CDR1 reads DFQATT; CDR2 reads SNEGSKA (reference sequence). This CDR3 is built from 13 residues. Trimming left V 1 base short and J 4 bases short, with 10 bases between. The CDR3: CSARGGGVYGYTF. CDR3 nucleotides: TGCAGTGCTAGAGGGGGGGGAGTCTATGGCTACACCTTC.

The CDR3 sequence is CATSDSGTGVYNEQFF. CDR3 sequence (DNA): TGTGCCACCAGTGATTCAGGGACGGGGGTCTACAATGAGCAGTTCTTC. The chain couples TRBV24-1 to TRBJ2-1, with D tentatively TRBD2 (6 bases). This CDR3 contains 16 residues. CDR1 and CDR2 (germline): KGHDR, SFDVKD. V was shortened by 2 bases and J by 3 bases, with 13 bases between the two germline ends.